This note documents a single TCR beta chain sequence. Its cognate antigen is unknown. Sequencing used immunoSEQ multiplex PCR; TCRdb keeps in-frame clones, though not all of them. The table includes about 150,000 clones, more than 85% detected once. The data were obtained in a study of T cell responses to AZD1222 COVID-19 vaccine. The study's findings and limits: Nearly half of spike-specific TCRs reportedly target unmutated variant regions. Donors were chiefly white British, with a greater number of females, and clonal diversity was perhaps underestimated. CD4 TCRs linked to vaccination spanned spike, dominating at 160-218 and 743-854. Rises in breadth and depth of Spike-specific TCRs came after two AZD1222 doses.

The receptor was isolated from an adult in good health. Specimen: peripheral blood, collected on day 0 of AZD1222 vaccination.

CDR3 residues: CATSRGGPYNSPLHF. CDR3 DNA sequence: TGTGCCACCAGCAGGGGAGGACCCTATAATTCACCCCTCCACTTT. This chain connects TRBV15 to TRBJ1-6; D is unresolved. CDR1 and CDR2 from the germline V gene are LNHNV and YYDKDF (reference sequence). The CDR3 has 15 residues. Trimming took 3 bases from V and 2 from J, leaving 8 bases between them.